This passage covers 26 T cell receptor beta chains from one sample sequenced in a study of blood T cells in healthy people across ages. A second PCR, run for roughly 7 to 11 cycles, used a sample-barcoded 5' primer plus a J-beta primer mix. One entry per CDR3 protein results from TCRdb running MiXCR on the 5' RACE reads. The top ten hold 15% to 19% of the sample, which has 590,000 or so distinct CDR3 sequences, approximately 30% seen once. Sequencing was done on a sample of blood. All receptors derive from a woman older than 75 in good health.

The sample holds many counts of this clonotype. The V call is TRBV7-2, the J call TRBJ2-3; 7 bases line up with TRBD2. Germline-derived CDR1 and CDR2 are SGHTA and FQGNSA. J gave up 4 bases and V 3 bases, and 4 bases lay outside the gene matches. The CDR3 is made up of 14 amino acids. CDR3 coding DNA: TGTGCCAGCAGCTTCGGAAGCGGGGCAGATACGCAGTATTTT. Residues: CASSFGSGADTQYF.

Comments on this clonotype: Possible read error: a much larger clone is one base away. The chain carries TRBV3-1 and TRBJ2-5; TRBD2 matches 10 bases. V lost 4 bases and J lost 7; bases outside the gene matches: 12. Germline V CDR1 and CDR2: LGHDT, YNNKEL (reference sequence). This CDR3 has 16 residues. The CDR3 DNA follows: TGTGCCAGCAGCCTAATAACGCCAGCGGGGGGGGGGACCCAGTACTTC. This codes for CASSLITPAGGGTQYF.

This clonotype has just a few counts. A single base separates this from a much larger clone, so it may be a read error. The genes are TRBV12-3 or TRBV12-4 and TRBJ2-3; D remains ambiguous. This CDR3 has 14 amino acids. The germline V and J ends were trimmed by 3 bases and 2 bases, with 9 bases remaining between them. The CDR3 is CASSFWRLTDTQYF. The CDR3 DNA sequence: TGTGCCAGCAGTTTTTGGCGGCTCACAGATACGCAGTATTTT.

The chain is built from TRBV7-8 and TRBJ2-1; D is possibly TRBD1 (5 bases). The J call is uncertain, as TRBJ2-7 better fits the DNA end. CDR1 is SGHVS, CDR2 FQNEAQ, per germline. This CDR3 has 17 amino acids. The CDR3 DNA is TGTGCCAGCAGCCCCGGTTTAACAGGAGATTCCTACAATGAGCAGTACTTC. Translating gives CASSPGLTGDSYNEQYF.

This clonotype was recorded a few times. This may stem from a read error, because a much larger clone lies one nucleotide away. J is TRBJ2-7 and V is TRBV20-1; possible D gene TRBD2, 5 bases. The V and J ends lost 6 bases and 7 bases respectively, with 16 bases between them. This CDR3 region has 12 residues. CDR1 is DFQATT and CDR2 is SNEGSKA in the germline V gene (reference sequence). This CDR3 is CSAEDHYNEQYF. DNA for the CDR3: TGCAGTGCGGAGGACCACTACAATGAGCAGTACTTC.

A note on this clonotype: The junction departs from germline at one end; a sequencing error may be responsible. The genes are TRBV6-2 or TRBV6-3 and TRBJ2-1; no clear D. Germline assignment: CDR1 MNHEY and CDR2 SVGEGT. The CDR3 contains 11 residues. CDR3 sequence reads: CASSMYNEQFF. The DNA of the CDR3 is TGTGCCAGCAGTATGTACAATGAGCAGTTCTTT.

With regard to this clonotype: A much bigger clone sits one base away, suggesting this may be a read error. The chain employs TRBV7-2 and TRBJ1-4, with a tentative D call TRBD1 (5 bases). CDR1 is SGHTA, CDR2 FQGNSA, per germline. This CDR3 region has 16 residues. This CDR3 is CASGLAVGVGPPELFF. The CDR3, as DNA: TGTGCCAGCGGCTTAGCGGTAGGGGTTGGTCCCCCAGAACTGTTTTTT.

This clonotype has more than one count but fewer than ten. The chain has TRBV20-1 and TRBJ1-5; D is possibly TRBD1 (6 bases). V dropped 1 base and J dropped 4 bases, with 8 bases sitting between them. From germline, CDR1 is DFQATT and CDR2 SNEGSKA (reference sequence). The CDR3 is 13 amino acids. The CDR3 DNA sequence: TGCAGTGCTAGAGGCACAGGGAATCAGCCCCAGCATTTT. Encoded protein: CSARGTGNQPQHF.

This chain uses TRBV10-3 with TRBJ1-1; D remains ambiguous. CDR1 is ENHRY, CDR2 SYGVKD, per germline. The CDR3 has 13 residues. V lost 7 bases and J lost 3, with 12 bases in between. The CDR3 sequence is CAINVREDTEAFF. For the CDR3, the DNA is TGTGCCATCAATGTAAGAGAAGACACTGAAGCTTTCTTT.

This sequence joins TRBV4-2 and TRBJ2-5; 8 bases are a match to TRBD2. After removal of 0 bases from V and 2 bases from J, the junction contained 11 bases not matched to a gene. The CDR3 covers 18 residues. The V gene's germline CDR1 is LGHNA and CDR2 YNFKEQ. The DNA for the CDR3 is TGTGCCAGCAGCCAAGATCTACAGCGGGGGACCCTTCAAGAGACCCAGTACTTC. Protein product: CASSQDLQRGTLQETQYF.

This clonotype was picked up a small number of times. The chain is built from TRBV5-1 and TRBJ1-2; D is undetermined. Germline lookup yields CDR1 SGHRS and CDR2 YFSETQ. The V end lost 0 bases, the J end lost 4 bases, and 13 bases lay between the germline ends. The CDR3 is 15 residues long. The CDR3 region is CASSLDEGRGYGYTF. As DNA, the CDR3 is TGCGCCAGCAGCTTGGATGAGGGTAGAGGCTATGGCTACACCTTC.

The chain combines TRBV24-1 with TRBJ2-7; TRBD1 is a possible D gene (6 bases). The better agreement between TRBJ2-5 and the DNA end casts doubt on the J call. Germline lookup yields CDR1 KGHDR and CDR2 SFDVKD. There are 21 residues in the CDR3. The CDR3 is CATSDPTWVYRDGRERETQYF. The CDR3, as DNA: TGTGCCACCAGTGATCCCACCTGGGTCTACAGGGATGGAAGGGAGCGAGAGACCCAGTACTTC.

With respect to this clonotype: The CDR3 does not close with the conserved phenylalanine or tryptophan, likely indicating a read error. This chain links TRBV12-3 or TRBV12-4 with TRBJ1-6; D call uncertain. The V gene lost 7 bases and the J gene lost 2 bases, with 12 bases spanning the gap. This CDR3 comprises 15 residues. Written as DNA, the CDR3 is TGTGCCAGCAAAAAATCAAGCCCCTATAATTCACCCCTCCACTTG. Translation: CASKKSSPYNSPLHL.

This clonotype was counted at least ten times. V usage is TRBV4-1 and J usage is TRBJ2-7; TRBD2 matches 9 bases. The CDR3 loop spans 17 amino acids. The germline V gene has CDR1 MGHRA and CDR2 YSYEKL. Losses at the gene ends were 4 bases for V and 2 bases for J; bases not matched to a gene: 12. CDR3 DNA sequence: TGCGCCAGCAGCCCGACGACCGGGACTAGCTCCGCCTACGAGCAGTACTTC. It yields the protein CASSPTTGTSSAYEQYF.

This clonotype was seen many times. The CDR3 nucleotides are TGCAGTGCTAGAGATAACCGGGGTCAAGAGACCCAGTACTTC. Amino acid sequence: CSARDNRGQETQYF. The V call is TRBV20-1, the J call TRBJ2-5; weak D call: TRBD2 (5 bases). Trimming left V 0 bases short and J 2 bases short, with 10 bases between. The CDR3 consists of 14 residues. The germline CDR1 and CDR2 sequences are DFQATT and SNEGSKA (reference sequence).

This clonotype has only a few counts. The chain couples TRBV6-1 to TRBJ1-6; perhaps TRBD1 as D (6 bases). Trimming pared 6 bases from V and 5 bases from J, leaving 11 bases between. This CDR3 contains 14 residues. Germline CDR1 reads MNHNS; CDR2 reads SASEGT. CDR3 amino acids: CASSPRGNNSPLHF. CDR3 coding DNA: TGTGCCAGCAGCCCCAGGGGAAATAATTCACCCCTCCACTTT.

The chain joins TRBV18 to TRBJ1-5; D uncertain. CDR1 KGHSH and CDR2 LQKENI come from the germline V gene. Trimming took off 8 bases at V and 0 bases at J, with 17 bases between the two ends. The CDR3 has 16 residues. The CDR3 here is CASPQARAYSNQPQHF. The CDR3 bases are TGTGCCAGCCCCCAGGCCCGAGCGTATAGCAATCAGCCCCAGCATTTT.

This clonotype has at least ten counts. CDR3 loop: CASSLGTLRTDTQYF. In DNA form, the CDR3 reads TGCGCCAGCAGCTTGGGAACCCTTCGCACAGATACGCAGTATTTT. This sequence joins TRBV5-1 and TRBJ2-3; no reliable D call. V lost 0 bases to trimming and J lost 1 base, with 9 bases between them. The CDR3 is made up of 15 amino acids. CDR1 and CDR2 from the germline V gene are SGHRS and YFSETQ.

This clonotype was counted only a few times. This chain uses TRBV25-1 with TRBJ1-1; possible D gene TRBD1, 6 bases. The CDR3 consists of 14 residues. The V end lost 1 base, the J end lost 5 bases, and 11 bases lay between the germline ends. CDR1 is MGHDK, CDR2 SYGVNS, per germline. Here the CDR3 DNA reads TGTGCCAGCAGTGAATTGGGGGGCGGGACTGAAGCTTTCTTT. Translated, it gives CASSELGGGTEAFF.

This clonotype showed up many times. This chain uses TRBV7-2 with TRBJ2-7; TRBD2 aligns across 8 bases. The V segment lost 0 bases and the J segment 0 bases; nucleotides outside the gene matches: 1. The germline V gene encodes CDR1 SGHTA and CDR2 FQGNSA. The CDR3 extends over 15 amino acids. The CDR3 loop is CASSLASGDSYEQYF. The CDR3 DNA reads as TGTGCCAGCAGCTTAGCTAGCGGGGACTCCTACGAGCAGTACTTC.

The chain links TRBV7-3 to TRBJ2-3, with D maybe TRBD2 (6 bases). The V gene lost 2 bases and the J gene lost 3 bases, with 12 bases spanning the gap. Germline loops: CDR1 SGHTA, CDR2 FQGTGA. This CDR3 is 15 amino acids long. The CDR3 is CASSLSRESTDTQYF. CDR3 coding DNA: TGTGCCAGCAGCTTATCGCGGGAATCGACAGATACGCAGTATTTT.

This clonotype has a count of ten or more. This chain connects TRBV7-2 to TRBJ2-1; 10 positions match TRBD2. The CDR3 runs 15 residues. V dropped 4 bases and J dropped 4; count of bases not matched to a gene: 4. Germline V gene data show CDR1 as SGHTA and CDR2 as FQGNSA. CDR3 nucleotides: TGTGCCAGCAGCTCCGGGACTAGCGTATACAATGAGCAGTTCTTC. Translation gives CASSSGTSVYNEQFF.

This clonotype was seen more than once but under ten times. The chain has TRBV7-9 and TRBJ2-5, with unresolved D. Germline V gene sequence: CDR1 SEHNR, CDR2 FQNEAQ (reference sequence). The CDR3 contains 16 residues. V lost 4 bases to trimming and J lost 5 bases, with 20 bases between them. The DNA of the CDR3 is TGTGCCAGCAGCTCACAACGGACCCATGCTGGGGAGACCCAGTACTTC. This sequence encodes CASSSQRTHAGETQYF.

The genes are TRBV29-1 and TRBJ1-2; D gene unclear. V dropped 4 bases and J dropped 6 bases, with 9 bases sitting between them. The CDR3 loop spans 11 amino acids. Germline lookup yields CDR1 SQVTM and CDR2 ANQGSEA. Written as DNA, the CDR3 is TGCAGCGTTGTTTTCCGGGATGGCTACACCTTC. Its protein is CSVVFRDGYTF.

This clonotype was counted a few times. One end of the junction does not line up with germline, which may come from a read error. V is TRBV7-6 and J is TRBJ2-1, with a possible D match to TRBD2 (6 bases). The CDR3 spans 13 residues. The germline V gene has CDR1 SGHVS and CDR2 FNYEAQ. This CDR3 reads CASSMLAGNERFF. CDR3 nucleotides: TGTGCCAGCAGCATGCTCGCGGGGAACGAGCGGTTCTTC.

This chain joins TRBV3-1 and TRBJ1-2; D unresolved. Germline loops: CDR1 LGHDT, CDR2 YNNKEL (reference sequence). Trimming pared 0 bases from V and 3 bases from J, leaving 8 bases between. The CDR3 loop spans 14 amino acids. The DNA of the CDR3 is TGTGCCAGCAGCCAAGATCCGCGCTACTATGGCTACACCTTC. Translation: CASSQDPRYYGYTF.